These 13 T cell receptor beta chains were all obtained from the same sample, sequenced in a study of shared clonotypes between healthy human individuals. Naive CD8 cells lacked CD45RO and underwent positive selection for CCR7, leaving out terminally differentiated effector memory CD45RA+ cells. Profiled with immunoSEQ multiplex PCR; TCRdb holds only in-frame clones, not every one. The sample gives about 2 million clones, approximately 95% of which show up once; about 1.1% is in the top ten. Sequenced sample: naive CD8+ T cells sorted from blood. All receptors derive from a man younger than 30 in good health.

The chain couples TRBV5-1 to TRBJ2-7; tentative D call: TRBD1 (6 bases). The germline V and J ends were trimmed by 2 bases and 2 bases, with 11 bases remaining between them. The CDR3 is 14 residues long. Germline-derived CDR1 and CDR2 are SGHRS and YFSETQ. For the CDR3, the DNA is TGCGCCAGCAGCTTCCGAGGGGGACCCTACGAGCAGTACTTC. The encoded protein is CASSFRGGPYEQYF.

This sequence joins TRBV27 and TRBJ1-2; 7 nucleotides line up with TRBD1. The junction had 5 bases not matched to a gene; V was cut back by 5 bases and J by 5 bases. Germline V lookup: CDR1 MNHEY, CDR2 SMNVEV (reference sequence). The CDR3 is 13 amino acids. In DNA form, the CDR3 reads TGTGCCAGCAGTAAGCAGGGGGGATATGGCTACACCTTC. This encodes CASSKQGGYGYTF.

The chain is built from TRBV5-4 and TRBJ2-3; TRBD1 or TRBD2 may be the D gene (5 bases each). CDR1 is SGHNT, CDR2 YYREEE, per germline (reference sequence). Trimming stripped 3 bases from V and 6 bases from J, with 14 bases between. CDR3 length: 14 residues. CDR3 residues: CASSSRDGSDTQYF. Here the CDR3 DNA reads TGTGCCAGCAGCTCCCGGGACGGGTCCGATACGCAGTATTTT.

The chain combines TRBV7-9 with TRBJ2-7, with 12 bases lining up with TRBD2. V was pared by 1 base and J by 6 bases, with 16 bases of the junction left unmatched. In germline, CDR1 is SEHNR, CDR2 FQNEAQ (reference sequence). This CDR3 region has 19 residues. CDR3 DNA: TGTGCCAGCAGCTTAGATTTCGGGACTAGCGGGTTTGGACTCGGCGAGCAGTACTTC. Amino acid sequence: CASSLDFGTSGFGLGEQYF.

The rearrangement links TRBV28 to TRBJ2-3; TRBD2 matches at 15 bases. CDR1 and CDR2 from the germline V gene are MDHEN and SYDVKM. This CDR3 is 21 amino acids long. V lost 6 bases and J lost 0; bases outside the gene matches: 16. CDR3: CASSSTRTSGGGSLSTDTQYF. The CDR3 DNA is TGTGCCAGCAGCTCCACTCGGACTAGCGGGGGGGGATCCCTTAGCACAGATACGCAGTATTTT.

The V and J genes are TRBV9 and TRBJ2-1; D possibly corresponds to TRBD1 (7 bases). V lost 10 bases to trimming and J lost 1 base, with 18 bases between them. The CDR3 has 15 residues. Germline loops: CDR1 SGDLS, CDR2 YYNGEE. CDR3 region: CAPTAGQCSYNEQFF. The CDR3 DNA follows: TGTGCCCCGACGGCGGGACAGTGTTCCTACAATGAGCAGTTCTTC.

CDR3: CASSGGPLGSTGELFF. As DNA, the CDR3 is TGTGCCAGCAGCGGAGGGCCCTTAGGCTCCACCGGGGAGCTGTTTTTT. The chain couples TRBV9 to TRBJ2-2, with a weak D call TRBD2 (5 bases). V lost 3 bases and J 4 bases, leaving 16 bases between the germline ends. From germline, CDR1 is SGDLS and CDR2 YYNGEE. This CDR3 is built from 16 residues. Full variable domain (missing parts from reference TRBV9 and TRBJ2-2): DSGVTQTPKHLITATGQRVTLRCSPRSGDLSVYWYQQSLDQGLQFLIQYYNGEERAKGNILERFSAQQFPDLHSELNLSSLELGDSALYFCASSGGPLGSTGELFFGEGSRLTVL.

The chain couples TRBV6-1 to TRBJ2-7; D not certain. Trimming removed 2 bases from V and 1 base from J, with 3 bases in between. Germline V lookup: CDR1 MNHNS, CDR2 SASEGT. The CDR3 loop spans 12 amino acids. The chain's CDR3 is CASSEPSYEQYF. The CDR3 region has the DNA TGTGCCAGCAGTGAACCTTCCTACGAGCAGTACTTC.

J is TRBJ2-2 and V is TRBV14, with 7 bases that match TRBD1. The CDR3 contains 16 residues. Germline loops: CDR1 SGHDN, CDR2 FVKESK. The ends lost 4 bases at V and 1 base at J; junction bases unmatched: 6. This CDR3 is CASSPRGPKNTGELFF. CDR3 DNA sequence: TGTGCCAGCAGCCCGAGGGGGCCCAAGAACACCGGGGAGCTGTTTTTT.

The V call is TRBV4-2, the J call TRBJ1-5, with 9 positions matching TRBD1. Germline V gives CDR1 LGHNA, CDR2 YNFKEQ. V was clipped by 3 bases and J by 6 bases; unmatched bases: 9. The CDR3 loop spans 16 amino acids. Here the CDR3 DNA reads TGTGCCAGCAGCCACCTGGACAGGGGCGGAGGTCAGCCCCAGCATTTT. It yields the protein CASSHLDRGGGQPQHF.

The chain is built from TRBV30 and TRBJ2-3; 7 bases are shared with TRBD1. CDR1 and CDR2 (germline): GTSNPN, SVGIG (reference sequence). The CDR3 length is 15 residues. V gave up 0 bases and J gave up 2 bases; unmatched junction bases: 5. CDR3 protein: CAWSVRTGYTDTQYF. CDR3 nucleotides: TGTGCCTGGAGTGTACGGACAGGATACACAGATACGCAGTATTTT.

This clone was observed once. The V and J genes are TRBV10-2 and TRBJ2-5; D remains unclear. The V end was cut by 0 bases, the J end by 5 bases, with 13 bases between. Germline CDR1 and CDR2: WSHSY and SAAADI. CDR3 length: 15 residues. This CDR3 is CASSESKVTWETQYF. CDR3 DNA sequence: TGCGCCAGCAGTGAGTCCAAGGTTACGTGGGAGACCCAGTACTTC.

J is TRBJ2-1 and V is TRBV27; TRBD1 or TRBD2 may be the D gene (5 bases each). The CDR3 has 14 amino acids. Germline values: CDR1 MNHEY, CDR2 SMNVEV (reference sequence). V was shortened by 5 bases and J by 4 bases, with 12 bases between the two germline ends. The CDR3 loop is CASSQGRQYNEQFF. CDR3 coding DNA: TGTGCCAGCAGTCAGGGACGGCAATACAATGAGCAGTTCTTC.